This T cell receptor (beta chain) was captured by sequencing in a study of T cell repertoires in cytomegalovirus infection. Across the study: Indicated by public TCR beta signatures were CMV infection and matching HLA type.

Concerning this clonotype itself: Its specificity is unknown.

V dropped 3 bases and J dropped 2; count of bases not matched to a gene: 4. This CDR3 comprises 14 residues. CDR1 and CDR2 from the germline V gene are SEHNR and FQNEAQ (reference sequence). The study's findings and limits: The study found HLA-C-restricted CMV-specific TCR beta clonotypes dominating the ex vivo response. Cumulative public TCR beta family frequency identified CMV carriers with the relevant HLA.

TCRdb recomputed calls from the reads with MiXCR, one row per CDR3 protein. The sample consists of more than 400,000 distinct CDR3 sequences, more than 20% of them appearing once. Material: PBMCs. The chain joins TRBV7-9 to TRBJ2-7; 7 bases match TRBD2. The receptor comes from a human donor in good health (CMV status not recorded). Some clones in this sample may be carry-over from other donors' samples. CDR3 sequence: CASSFGLVPYEQYF. CDR3 sequence (DNA): TGTGCCAGCAGCTTCGGACTAGTTCCCTACGAGCAGTACTTC.